The 9 T cell receptor beta chains given below trace back to one sample, sequenced in a study of cytomegalovirus exposure and HLA in healthy donors. PCR was performed using 60 Vbeta and 13 Jbeta primers. Some clones are missing from TCRdb's copy, which holds only in-frame ones; the method was immunoSEQ multiplex PCR. The sample data list 200,000 to 250,000 clones. The sample consisted of PBMCs. The receptors stem from a woman in her 30s in good health and CMV-seropositive.

This rearrangement joins TRBV4-3 to TRBJ2-5; D is ambiguous. TRBJ2-7 matches the DNA end more closely, so the J call is doubtful. CDR3 size: 13 residues. Germline loops: CDR1 LGHNA, CDR2 YSLEER. The CDR3 protein is CASSPAESYEQYF. CDR3 nucleotide sequence: TGCGCCAGCAGCCCCGCGGAGTCCTACGAGCAGTACTTC.

To note about this clone: Other nucleotide sequences from this sample produce the same CDR3. The chain uses TRBV6-5 and TRBJ1-2; 8 bases line up with TRBD1. The V segment lost 6 bases and the J segment 11 bases; nucleotides outside the gene matches: 11. The V gene's germline CDR1 is MNHEY and CDR2 SVGAGI. The CDR3 consists of 13 residues. CDR3 in DNA: TGTGCCAGCAGATTAGGGACAGGCCGTGGTTACACCTTC. It encodes CASRLGTGRGYTF.

This chain connects TRBV7-2 to TRBJ2-2, with unresolved D. This CDR3 is built from 16 residues. Trimming cost V 5 bases and J 0 bases, with 13 bases left between them. The germline V gene encodes CDR1 SGHTA and CDR2 FQGNSA. The DNA for the CDR3 is TGTGCCAGCAGCCGCAACCCGACACCGAACACCGGGGAGCTGTTTTTT. Translation: CASSRNPTPNTGELFF.

The rearrangement uses TRBV27 and TRBJ2-2, with D unclear. Germline V gene data show CDR1 as MNHEY and CDR2 as SMNVEV (reference sequence). This CDR3 has 13 amino acids. Trimming left V 4 bases short and J 4 bases short, with 7 bases between. CDR3 region: CASSSRGTGELFF. The CDR3 nucleotides read TGTGCCAGCAGTTCAAGAGGCACCGGGGAGCTGTTTTTT.

The chain employs TRBV6-5 and TRBJ1-1, with no clear D. The CDR3 consists of 14 residues. The germline V gene has CDR1 MNHEY and CDR2 SVGAGI. The germline V and J ends were trimmed by 3 bases and 1 base, with 9 bases remaining between them. The CDR3 nucleotides read TGTGCCAGCAGTTATGGGCCATCGAACACTGAAGCTTTCTTT. Translation: CASSYGPSNTEAFF.

CDR3 sequence reads: CASSAIQETQYF. The DNA of the CDR3 is TGTGCCAGTAGCGCTATCCAAGAGACCCAGTACTTC. The genes are TRBV19 and TRBJ2-5; D gene uncertain. Deletions cut 6 bases from V and 1 base from J, with 6 bases between. The germline V gene has CDR1 LNHDA and CDR2 SQIVND (reference sequence). This CDR3 spans 12 amino acids.

The V call is TRBV20-1, the J call TRBJ2-7; perhaps TRBD1 as D (5 bases). Germline V gene lookup returns CDR1 DFQATT and CDR2 SNEGSKA (reference sequence). Trimming removed 6 bases at V and 4 bases at J, with 10 bases between. The CDR3 spans 11 residues. CDR3 bases: TGCAGTGCCTCAGGGATTTACGAGCAGTACTTC. It is translated as CSASGIYEQYF.

This sequence joins TRBV6-1 and TRBJ1-1; 8 bases map to TRBD1. V lost 6 bases, J lost 1 base, and 1 base stayed unmatched. Germline V gives CDR1 MNHNS, CDR2 SASEGT. CDR3 length equals 13 residues. The CDR3 loop reads CASRGTGNTEAFF. The CDR3 DNA sequence: TGTGCCAGCAGGGGGACAGGGAACACTGAAGCTTTCTTT.

The chain carries TRBV5-6 and TRBJ2-2; weak D call: TRBD2 (6 bases). The CDR3 contains 14 residues. Germline CDR1 reads SGHDT; CDR2 reads YYEEEE. With 0 bases removed from V and 10 bases from J, the gap between germline ends came to 13 bases. The CDR3 region has the DNA TGTGCCAGCAGCTTGGCATTTAGCGGTGAGGAGCTGTTTTTT. Translation: CASSLAFSGEELFF.